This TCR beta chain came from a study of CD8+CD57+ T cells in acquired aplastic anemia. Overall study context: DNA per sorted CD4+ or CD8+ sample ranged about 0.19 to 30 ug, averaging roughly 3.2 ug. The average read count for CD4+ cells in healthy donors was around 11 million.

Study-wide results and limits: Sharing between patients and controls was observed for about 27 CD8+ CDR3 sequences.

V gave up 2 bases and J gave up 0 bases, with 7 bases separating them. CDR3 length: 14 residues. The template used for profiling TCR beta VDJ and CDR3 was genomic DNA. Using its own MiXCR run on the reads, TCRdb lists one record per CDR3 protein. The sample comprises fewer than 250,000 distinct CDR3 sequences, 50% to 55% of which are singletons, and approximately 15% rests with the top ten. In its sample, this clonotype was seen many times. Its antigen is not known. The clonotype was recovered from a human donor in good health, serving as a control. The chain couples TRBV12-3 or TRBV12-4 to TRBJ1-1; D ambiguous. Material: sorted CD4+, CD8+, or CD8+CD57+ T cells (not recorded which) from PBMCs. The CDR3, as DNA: TGTGCCAGCAGTTTAATATCCTTGAACACTGAAGCTTTCTTT. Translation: CASSLISLNTEAFF.